This TCR beta chain was retrieved from a study of blood T cell repertoires in COVID-19 (dated by TCRdb to 2018 to 2020). For the wider study: Samples from collaborators originated in the United States, Italy and Spain and spanned both the acute and convalescent phases of COVID-19. The prospective study material was composed of cDNA or gDNA derived from T cells, B-cell-depleted T cells, or PBMCs. Deeply sampled blood TCRbeta repertoires from subjects exposed to, actively infected with, or recovered from COVID-19 were included in the dataset. Samples were obtained from the ongoing ImmuneRACE study (first 160 participants) and from some 1,300 subjects provided by 6 global collaborators. A freely available public database, intended as a resource for researchers studying the immune response to SARS-CoV-2, is where the repertoires were released. Where available, HLA class I and class II types were obtained from metadata supplied by the sample provider rather than from assay-based typing. Nearly every sample came with metadata listing a de-identified subject ID, COVID-19 status, age in years and sex. What the study reported, not specific to this receptor: The amount of clinical and demographic metadata varied by source and participant and was provided uncurated.

As to this clone: Its antigen remains undetermined. The sample holds no much larger clone one base away, and base qualities are not on file.

TCRbeta CDR3 regions were amplified from genomic DNA by means of the immunoSEQ Assay, a bias-controlled multiplex PCR. Per the authors' processing: Within the assay, amplification of reference gene primers was used to estimate how many nucleated cells each sample contained. Sequence reads were collapsed and filtered to measure the absolute abundance of every unique TCRbeta CDR3 rearrangement. For each sample, productive Simpson clonality was calculated as the square root of Simpson's diversity index across productive rearrangements. TCRdb's version of the immuneACCESS table is confined to in-frame rearrangements and falls short of the full clone set. An unresolved V gene accounts for under half of the shortfall where checked; the remainder is of unknown origin. From that table come the V and J calls and clone size; the DNA was used to work out D and trimming. This sample gives roughly 430,000 clones in total; nearly 90% of them show up just once. 1.4% of the sample goes to the ten largest clones.

V is cut by 1 base and J by 0 bases, and the space between the germline ends is 13 bases. For CDR1 and CDR2, the germline V gene lists SGDLS and YYNGEE. The CDR3 contains 17 residues, cysteine and phenylalanine counted. Kept here is only the CDR3 DNA, which spans 51 bases and is read in frame from base 1. Participants in the prospective study were aged 18 to 89 years, lived in over 20 United States geographic areas, and enrolled through a virtual design. In the prospective study, participants were assigned to cohorts based on the clinical history participants reported in a screening survey and a study questionnaire. Exposed participants had been in contact with someone with a PCR-confirmed or clinician-diagnosed COVID-19 case within 2 weeks of study entry. Mobile phlebotomists in the prospective study collected whole blood, serum and a nasopharyngeal or oropharyngeal swab from every participant. Prospective study participants could optionally give additional blood draws and questionnaires over an approximately 2-month period. Before DNA extraction, prospective study blood samples were shipped either frozen or at room temperature.

The source material was PBMCs or T cells enriched from blood (not recorded which). The source of this sequence is a young woman who had been exposed to COVID-19. The rearrangement joined TRBV9 to TRBJ2-2; the D gene is perhaps TRBD2, on 5 matching bases. CDR3 sequence: CASSVTMKEANTGELFF. The DNA reads TGTGCCAGCAGCGTAACTATGAAGGAGGCGAACACCGGGGAGCTGTTTTTT.